Below are 28 T cell receptor beta chains sequenced from a single sample in a study of response to subunit inactivated influenza vaccine. One entry per CDR3 protein results from TCRdb running MiXCR on the RT-PCR reads. The table includes under 850,000 distinct CDR3 sequences, approximately 18% detected once. The sample consisted of PBMCs from blood, taken 4 to 6 days after vaccination. Every receptor here comes from a man aged 45-60 years who received an inactivated influenza vaccine.

The chain employs TRBV7-2 and TRBJ2-3; tentative D call: TRBD2 (6 bases). CDR3 size: 15 residues. Trimming took 1 base from V and 1 from J, leaving 9 bases between them. CDR1 SGHTA and CDR2 FQGNSA come from the germline V gene. CDR3: CASSLDGGGTDTQYF. The CDR3 DNA sequence: TGTGCCAGCAGCTTAGATGGCGGGGGCACAGATACGCAGTATTTT.

V is TRBV20-1 and J is TRBJ1-1; possible D gene TRBD1, 6 bases. The CDR3 spans 14 residues. The germline CDR1 and CDR2 sequences are DFQATT and SNEGSKA (reference sequence). Trimming pared 0 bases from V and 11 bases from J, leaving 19 bases between. The CDR3 loop reads CSARDHRGPTPAFF. CDR3 DNA: TGCAGTGCTAGAGATCACCGGGGGCCCACGCCTGCTTTCTTT.

The chain combines TRBV15 with TRBJ2-1; D possibly matches TRBD1 or TRBD2 (5 bases each). The germline V and J ends were trimmed by 9 bases and 3 bases, with 15 bases remaining between them. This CDR3 is 14 amino acids long. The V gene's germline CDR1 is LNHNV and CDR2 YYDKDF (reference sequence). CDR3 sequence (DNA): TGTGCCACAACTAGGTTGGGGGACTACAATGAGCAGTTCTTC. This encodes CATTRLGDYNEQFF.

The sample holds a few counts of this clonotype. The chain links TRBV20-1 to TRBJ2-7; 8 bases are a match to TRBD1. V shed 2 bases, J shed 6 bases, and the junction held 3 bases outside the gene matches. Germline V gene sequence: CDR1 DFQATT, CDR2 SNEGSKA (reference sequence). The CDR3 totals 12 residues. CDR3 DNA sequence: TGCAGTGCTAGACGGACAGGGTTCGAGCAGTACTTC. The encoded protein is CSARRTGFEQYF.

V and J are TRBV12-3 or TRBV12-4 and TRBJ1-1, with D unclear. The germline V and J ends were trimmed by 2 bases and 2 bases, with 9 bases remaining between them. The CDR3 extends over 14 amino acids. This chain's CDR3 is CASSLKYLNTEAFF. Here the CDR3 DNA reads TGTGCCAGCAGTTTAAAGTATTTAAACACTGAAGCTTTCTTT.

This clonotype has a handful of counts. The J gene is TRBJ2-7, the V gene TRBV12-3 or TRBV12-4, with 7 nucleotides matching TRBD2. This CDR3 spans 15 amino acids. J lost 2 bases, V lost 6 bases, and 10 bases had no gene match. CDR3 DNA: TGTGCCAGCAGACTCGGACTAGACCCTGCCTACGAGCAGTACTTC. It translates to CASRLGLDPAYEQYF.

V is TRBV20-1 and J is TRBJ2-5, with 7 bases that match TRBD1. Trimming at V came to 5 bases and at J to 3 bases, leaving 6 bases not matched to a gene. The CDR3 runs 13 residues. Per germline, CDR1 DFQATT and CDR2 SNEGSKA (reference sequence). The CDR3 sequence: CSASSTGEETQYF. CDR3 in DNA: TGCAGTGCTTCTTCCACAGGGGAAGAGACCCAGTACTTC.

This clonotype came up a few times. This chain links TRBV12-3 or TRBV12-4 with TRBJ2-7; 10 bases agree with TRBD2. Unmatched junction bases numbered 5, after V lost 3 bases and J lost 6 bases. The length of the CDR3 is 14 residues. The CDR3 nucleotides read TGTGCCAGCAGTTTGCTAGCGGGAGCGGGCGAGCAGTACTTC. Translated, it gives CASSLLAGAGEQYF.

V gene TRBV23-1 combines with J gene TRBJ2-5; either TRBD1 or TRBD2 may fit D (5 bases each). TRBV23-1 is an ORF, and what it does is uncertain. The CDR3 totals 18 residues. With 2 bases removed from V and 1 base from J, the gap between germline ends came to 20 bases. The DNA for the CDR3 is TGCGCCAGCAGTCAACGCGCGTCCTGGGACCCTTTCCAAGAGACCCAGTACTTC. It encodes CASSQRASWDPFQETQYF.

The chain employs TRBV11-2 and TRBJ2-5, with 7 bases aligning to TRBD1. The CDR3 totals 13 residues. Germline trimming cut 7 bases from V and 4 bases from J; bases unmatched to any gene: 6. From germline, CDR1 is SGHAT and CDR2 FQNNGV. Written as DNA, the CDR3 is TGTGCCAGCAACAGGGGTACGGGAGAGACCCAGTACTTC. Its protein product is CASNRGTGETQYF.

This clonotype was seen a few times. The chain uses TRBV15 and TRBJ2-7; 7 nucleotides align to TRBD2. The CDR3 totals 15 residues. J gave up 7 bases and V 0 bases, and 9 bases lay outside the gene matches. Germline lookup yields CDR1 LNHNV and CDR2 YYDKDF (reference sequence). CDR3: CATSRDLGGGEEQYF. CDR3 coding DNA: TGTGCCACCAGCAGAGATCTGGGGGGGGGAGAAGAGCAGTACTTC. The variable domain in full, with the rest retrieved from reference TRBV15 and TRBJ2-7, is DAMVIQNPRYQVTQFGKPVTLSCSQTLNHNVMYWYQQKSSQAPKLLFHYYDKDFNNEADTPDNFQSRRPNTSFCFLDIRSPGLGDTAMYLCATSRDLGGGEEQYFGPGTRLTVT.

This clonotype turned up a few times. The chain couples TRBV10-3 to TRBJ1-1, with a tentative D call TRBD1 (5 bases). The CDR3 totals 13 residues. Germline values: CDR1 ENHRY, CDR2 SYGVKD. Trimming cost V 6 bases and J 0 bases, with 8 bases left between them. DNA of the CDR3: TGTGCCATCAGGGGGGGGTTGAACACTGAAGCTTTCTTT. It encodes CAIRGGLNTEAFF.

This clonotype was seen a few times. This sequence joins TRBV6-1 and TRBJ1-6; TRBD1 might be the D (5 bases). Germline CDR1 and CDR2: MNHNS and SASEGT. V was clipped by 7 bases and J by 10 bases, with 14 bases between them. The CDR3 runs to 13 residues. CDR3 amino acids: CASTHPQGSPLHF. The CDR3 coding sequence is TGTGCCAGCACCCACCCCCAGGGATCACCCCTCCACTTT.

V gene TRBV5-1 combines with J gene TRBJ2-5, with a weak D call TRBD2 (5 bases). The CDR3 loop spans 12 amino acids. V was shortened by 4 bases and J by 9 bases, with 13 bases between the two germline ends. Germline values: CDR1 SGHRS, CDR2 YFSETQ. DNA of the CDR3: TGCGCCAGCAGCCTCGGGGATCTGGCCCAGTACTTC. Its translation is CASSLGDLAQYF.

The V call is TRBV10-3, the J call TRBJ2-5; D not certain. The ends were cut back, 2 bases at V and 5 bases at J, with 9 bases in the middle. The length of the CDR3 is 13 residues. Germline loops: CDR1 ENHRY, CDR2 SYGVKD. The CDR3 here is CAISERPGETQYF. The CDR3 region has the DNA TGTGCCATCAGTGAGAGGCCTGGGGAGACCCAGTACTTC.

The chain links TRBV4-2 to TRBJ1-5, with a weak D call TRBD1 (5 bases). V was pared by 1 base and J by 3 bases, with 10 bases between. The CDR3 runs to 15 residues. Germline V gives CDR1 LGHNA, CDR2 YNFKEQ. The CDR3 DNA reads as TGTGCCAGCAGCCAAGGGGGGTCCGTCAATCAGCCCCAGCATTTT. Residues: CASSQGGSVNQPQHF.

The rearrangement uses TRBV24-1 and TRBJ2-1; no firm D call. CDR3 length equals 16 residues. The germline V gene encodes CDR1 KGHDR and CDR2 SFDVKD. V lost 1 base, J lost 3 bases, and 12 bases lay in between. Here the CDR3 reads CATSDLKRADYNEQFF. CDR3 DNA sequence: TGTGCCACCAGTGATTTAAAAAGGGCAGACTACAATGAGCAGTTCTTC.

This chain links TRBV5-5 with TRBJ2-5; tentative D call: TRBD2 (5 bases). This CDR3 region has 14 residues. The germline V and J ends were trimmed by 6 bases and 7 bases, with 19 bases remaining between them. CDR1 is SGHKS and CDR2 is YYEKEE in the germline V gene (reference sequence). The CDR3 spells CASNQLGVSGTQYF. CDR3 bases: TGTGCCAGCAATCAGCTCGGGGTATCGGGGACCCAGTACTTC.

V and J are TRBV5-1 and TRBJ2-5; maybe TRBD2 (7 bases). The CDR3 is made up of 16 amino acids. The V end lost 0 bases, the J end lost 1 base, and 13 bases lay between the germline ends. CDR1 is SGHRS, CDR2 YFSETQ, per germline. CDR3 nucleotide sequence: TGCGCCAGCAGCTTGGGGACGGGGGGCGGCCAAGAGACCCAGTACTTC. Protein: CASSLGTGGGQETQYF. Based on the CDR3 plus reference TRBV5-1 and TRBJ2-5, the full variable domain is KAGVTQTPRYLIKTRGQQVTLSCSPISGHRSVSWYQQTPGQGLQFLFEYFSETQRNKGNFPGRFSGRQFSNSRSEMNVSTLELGDSALYLCASSLGTGGGQETQYFGPGTRLLVL.

This clonotype appeared a few times. The CDR3 coding sequence is TGCAGTGCTCCGACTCCAACTGGGGAAGAGACCCAGTACTTC. Its translation: CSAPTPTGEETQYF. J is TRBJ2-5 and V is TRBV20-1; D is unclear. The V gene lost 5 bases and the J gene lost 3 bases, with 16 bases spanning the gap. The CDR3 length is 14 residues. The germline CDR1 and CDR2 sequences are DFQATT and SNEGSKA (reference sequence).

The table lists this clonotype with a few counts. The V call is TRBV10-3, the J call TRBJ2-1; D is ambiguous. CDR1 and CDR2 from the germline V gene are ENHRY and SYGVKD. The V gene lost 0 bases and the J gene lost 2 bases, with 5 bases spanning the gap. The CDR3 spans 14 residues. The CDR3 DNA reads TGTGCCATCAGTGAGTCCCCTCCCTACAATGAGCAGTTCTTC. Amino acid sequence: CAISESPPYNEQFF.

This clonotype showed up just a few times. The rearrangement joins TRBV20-1 to TRBJ1-5, with 7 bases that match TRBD1. CDR3 length: 13 amino acids. Germline CDR1 and CDR2: DFQATT and SNEGSKA (reference sequence). V trimming: 6 bases; J trimming: 4 bases; junction bases outside the gene matches: 6. The CDR3 sequence: CSAAGTVNQPQHF. The CDR3 region has the DNA TGCAGTGCGGCCGGGACAGTGAATCAGCCCCAGCATTTT.

The rearrangement uses TRBV12-3 or TRBV12-4 and TRBJ2-2, with 8 positions matching TRBD2. With V trimmed by 5 bases and J by 2 bases, 7 bases remained unmatched. The CDR3 is made up of 16 amino acids. Written as DNA, the CDR3 is TGTGCCAGCAGTCCCTATAGCGGGGAAAACACCGGGGAGCTGTTTTTT. It translates to CASSPYSGENTGELFF.

The chain employs TRBV6-5 and TRBJ2-1; D is undetermined. Germline V CDR1 and CDR2: MNHEY, SVGAGI. CDR3 length equals 14 residues. V was trimmed by 0 bases and J by 10 bases, leaving 13 bases between them. The CDR3 region has the DNA TGTGCCAGCAGTTACTCGATAACTGGTAGGGAGCAGTTCTTC. Its protein product is CASSYSITGREQFF.

This rearrangement joins TRBV14 to TRBJ2-5; 7 bases agree with TRBD1. The V and J ends lost 4 bases and 8 bases, in that order; junction bases with no gene match: 10. There are 14 residues in the CDR3. CDR1 is SGHDN, CDR2 FVKESK, per germline. CDR3: CASSRGQDKRTQYF. Here the CDR3 DNA reads TGTGCCAGCAGCCGCGGACAGGACAAGAGAACCCAGTACTTC.

The CDR3, as DNA: TGTGCCATCAGTGGAACAGTGCATCCTGGAAACACCATATATTTT. It codes for CAISGTVHPGNTIYF. This chain links TRBV10-3 with TRBJ1-3; D is ambiguous. This CDR3 contains 15 residues. The V end was cut by 4 bases, the J end by 2 bases, with 12 bases between. Germline V gene data show CDR1 as ENHRY and CDR2 as SYGVKD.

The chain couples TRBV2 to TRBJ2-3; D tentatively fits TRBD1 or TRBD2 (6 bases each). CDR3 length equals 14 residues. V was trimmed by 7 bases and J by 2 bases, leaving 13 bases between them. Germline loops: CDR1 SNHLY, CDR2 FYNNEI. CDR3 loop: CASKFGGTTDTQYF. CDR3 coding DNA: TGTGCCAGCAAGTTCGGGGGCACCACAGATACGCAGTATTTT. Complete variable domain (other parts from reference TRBV2 and TRBJ2-3): EPEVTQTPSHQVTQMGQEVILRCVPISNHLYFYWYRQILGQKVEFLVSFYNNEISEKSEIFDDQFSVERPDGSNFTLKIRSTKLEDSAMYFCASKFGGTTDTQYFGPGTRLTVL.

Only a few counts were recorded for this clonotype. V usage is TRBV4-2 and J usage is TRBJ2-2, with a weak D call TRBD1 (5 bases). Trimming shortened V by 2 bases and J by 0 bases, and 10 bases separated the two germline ends. The germline CDR1 and CDR2 sequences are LGHNA and YNFKEQ. The CDR3 is 16 residues long. The CDR3 nucleotides are TGTGCCAGCAGCCAATTGACAGCCGCGAACACCGGGGAGCTGTTTTTT. This encodes CASSQLTAANTGELFF.